These T cell receptor beta chains were read from a single sample in a study of CD8 T cells in ankylosing spondylitis. TCRdb recomputed calls from the 5' RACE reads with MiXCR, one row per CDR3 protein. The data show a few hundred thousand distinct CDR3 sequences, roughly 11% seen once. What was sequenced was blood, either unsorted or a sorted T cell fraction (not recorded which). Every receptor here comes from a female donor with ankylosing spondylitis or in good health (not recorded which). The CDR3 runs from the conserved cysteine through the conserved F or W. D genes are given only for firm matches. Size is omitted from some rows. Given values are once, few, many or a class for expanded clones.

TRBV5-1	many	TRBJ2-1	TRBD2	CASSLNRGGDNEQFF	TGCGCCAGCAGCTTGAATCGCGGGGGGGACAATGAGCAGTTCTTC
TRBV20-1	many	TRBJ2-3	.	CSARNPLEGGDTQYF	TGCAGTGCTAGAAATCCCTTAGAGGGGGGAGATACGCAGTATTTT
TRBV6-2/TRBV6-3	few	TRBJ1-5	TRBD1	CASRESRGPGNQPQHF	TGTGCCAGCAGGGAAAGCAGGGGGCCCGGCAATCAGCCCCAGCATTTT
TRBV6-1	many	TRBJ1-4	.	CASSPYQGGEKLFF	TGTGCCAGCAGTCCCTATCAGGGTGGTGAAAAACTGTTTTTT
TRBV7-2	many	TRBJ2-5	.	CASSPLRTETQYF	TGTGCCAGCAGCCCTCTTAGAACGGAGACCCAGTACTTC
TRBV6-1	.	TRBJ2-3	.	CASSDKGRGPWVGTDTQYF	TGTGCCAGCAGTGATAAGGGTAGGGGCCCGTGGGTTGGCACAGATACGCAGTATTTT
TRBV20-1	.	TRBJ2-3	TRBD2	CSALRGLAGERTDTQYF	TGCAGTGCCCTAAGGGGACTAGCGGGAGAGCGAACAGATACGCAGTATTTT
TRBV7-9	many	TRBJ1-3	.	CASSPPGLTSGNTIYF	TGTGCCAGCAGTCCCCCGGGGCTAACCTCTGGAAACACCATATATTTT
TRBV12-3/TRBV12-4	.	TRBJ2-7	.	CASSQTPEYEQYF	TGTGCCAGCAGTCAAACACCGGAGTACGAGCAGTACTTC
TRBV5-1	many	TRBJ2-2	.	CASSLRTQNTGELFF	TGCGCCAGCAGCTTGCGGACACAGAACACCGGGGAGCTGTTTTTT
TRBV20-1	few	TRBJ2-1	.	CSARDGRAGTSNEQFF	TGCAGTGCTAGAGATGGACGGGCGGGAACCAGTAATGAGCAGTTCTTC
TRBV4-1	few	TRBJ2-7	.	CASSRIYLGPYEQYF	TGCGCCAGCAGCCGGATTTATCTGGGGCCCTACGAGCAGTACTTC
TRBV5-1	many	TRBJ2-1	.	CASSLGGDNSYNEQFF	TGCGCCAGCAGCTTGGGGGGGGACAACTCCTACAATGAGCAGTTCTTC
TRBV11-2	.	TRBJ2-5	.	CASSVSAGETQYF	TGTGCCAGCAGCGTTAGTGCCGGAGAGACCCAGTACTTC
TRBV11-2	many	TRBJ2-3	TRBD2	CASSSGLASDTQYF	TGTGCCAGCAGCTCCGGACTAGCGTCCGATACGCAGTATTTT
TRBV9	many	TRBJ2-3	TRBD1	CASSAGQGVDTQYF	TGTGCCAGCAGCGCGGGACAGGGAGTGGATACGCAGTATTTT
TRBV19	many	TRBJ1-5	.	CASSTWGARGQPQHF	TGTGCCAGTAGTACCTGGGGGGCGAGGGGTCAGCCCCAGCATTTT
TRBV6-2/TRBV6-3	few	TRBJ2-7	.	CASSYSTIVSSYEQYF	TGTGCCAGCAGTTACTCGACCATTGTCAGCTCCTACGAGCAGTACTTC
TRBV6-1	many	TRBJ2-5	.	CASTEALIGTQYF	TGTGCCAGCACAGAGGCCCTTATTGGGACCCAGTACTTC
TRBV10-3	few	TRBJ2-1	.	CAITWDGNNEQFF	TGTGCCATCACATGGGACGGGAACAATGAGCAGTTCTTC
TRBV5-1	many	TRBJ1-2	TRBD1	CASSLDRASYGYTF	TGTGCCAGCAGTTTAGACAGGGCCAGCTATGGCTACACCTTC
TRBV9	few	TRBJ2-4	.	CASSVGSRVTQNIQYF	TGTGCCAGCAGCGTAGGGTCCAGGGTGACCCAAAACATTCAGTACTTC
TRBV20-1	.	TRBJ1-1	.	CSAPRQGTEASF	TGCAGTGCTCCCAGGCAGGGTACTGAAGCTTCGTTT
TRBV5-1	few	TRBJ2-1	.	CASGSSYNEQFF	TGCGCCAGCGGAAGCTCCTACAATGAGCAGTTCTTC
TRBV29-1	many	TRBJ2-7	.	CSAQVLDEQYF	TGCAGCGCCCAGGTTTTGGACGAGCAGTACTTC
TRBV20-1	few	TRBJ2-2	TRBD2	CSASSGSTNTGELFF	TGCAGTGCTAGTAGCGGGAGTACAAACACCGGGGAGCTGTTTTTT
TRBV9	many	TRBJ2-1	.	CASSVAGRAVYNEQFF	TGTGCCAGCAGCGTAGCAGGCAGGGCAGTCTACAATGAGCAGTTCTTC
TRBV12-3/TRBV12-4	many	TRBJ1-1	.	CASSPSSRVRQNTEAFF	TGTGCCAGCAGTCCCTCCAGTAGGGTCAGACAGAACACTGAAGCTTTCTTT
TRBV20-1	many	TRBJ1-3	.	CSARDTFSGNTIYF	TGCAGTGCTAGAGACACGTTCTCCGGAAACACCATATATTTT
TRBV20-1	many	TRBJ2-7	.	CSGEVSRDEQYF	TGCAGCGGGGAAGTAAGTCGCGACGAGCAGTACTTC
TRBV5-1	many	TRBJ1-2	.	CASSYQGSGGYTF	TGCGCCAGCAGTTACCAGGGCTCTGGTGGCTACACCTTC
TRBV5-6	many	TRBJ1-1	.	CASSTYREGGGTEAFF	TGTGCCAGCAGCACGTACAGGGAAGGAGGGGGTACTGAAGCTTTCTTT
TRBV5-1	.	TRBJ2-2	TRBD1	CASSSQGASTRELFF	TGCGCCAGCAGCTCACAGGGGGCGAGCACCAGGGAGCTGTTTTTT
TRBV4-1	.	TRBJ2-7	.	CASSQEPVGEQYF	TGCGCCAGCAGCCAAGAACCCGTTGGCGAGCAGTACTTC
TRBV20-1	.	TRBJ2-4	.	CSARRGVTTIAKNIQYF	TGCAGTGCTAGACGAGGGGTCACTACAATAGCCAAAAACATTCAGTACTTC
TRBV12-3/TRBV12-4	few	TRBJ2-5	.	CASSFAYETQYF	TGTGCCAGCAGTTTCGCCTATGAGACCCAGTACTTC
TRBV27	few	TRBJ2-3	TRBD2	CASSFPGGGDTQYF	TGTGCCAGCAGTTTTCCGGGGGGAGGAGATACGCAGTATTTT
TRBV20-1	many	TRBJ2-1	.	CSARSLHGDNEQFF	TGCAGTGCTAGATCACTCCACGGTGACAATGAGCAGTTCTTC
TRBV28	many	TRBJ1-2	.	CASSSPGGVTYGYTF	TGTGCCAGCAGTTCCCCGGGGGGAGTAACTTATGGCTACACCTTC
TRBV5-1	few	TRBJ2-1	.	CASSLFSERSYNEQFF	TGCGCCAGCAGCTTGTTTAGCGAACGCTCCTACAATGAGCAGTTCTTC
TRBV7-2	many	TRBJ2-1	TRBD2	CASSYRMAGGSYNEQFF	TGTGCCAGCAGCTACCGAATGGCGGGAGGGTCCTACAATGAGCAGTTCTTC